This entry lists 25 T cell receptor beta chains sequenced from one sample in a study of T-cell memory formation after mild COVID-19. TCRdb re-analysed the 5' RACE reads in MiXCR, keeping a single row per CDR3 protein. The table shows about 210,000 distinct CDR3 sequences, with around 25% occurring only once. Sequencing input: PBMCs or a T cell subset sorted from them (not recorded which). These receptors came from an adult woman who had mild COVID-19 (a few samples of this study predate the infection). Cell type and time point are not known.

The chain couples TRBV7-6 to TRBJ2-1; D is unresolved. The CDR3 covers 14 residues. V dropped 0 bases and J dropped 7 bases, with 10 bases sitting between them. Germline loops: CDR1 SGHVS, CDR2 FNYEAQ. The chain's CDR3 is CASSLASSGNEQFF. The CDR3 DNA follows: TGTGCCAGCAGCTTAGCTTCTTCCGGGAATGAGCAGTTCTTC. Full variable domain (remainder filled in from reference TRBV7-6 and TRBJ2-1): GAGVSQSPRYKVTKRGQDVALRCDPISGHVSLYWYRQALGQGPEFLTYFNYEAQQDKSGLPNDRFSAERPEGSISTLTIQRTEQRDSAMYRCASSLASSGNEQFFGPGTRLTVL.

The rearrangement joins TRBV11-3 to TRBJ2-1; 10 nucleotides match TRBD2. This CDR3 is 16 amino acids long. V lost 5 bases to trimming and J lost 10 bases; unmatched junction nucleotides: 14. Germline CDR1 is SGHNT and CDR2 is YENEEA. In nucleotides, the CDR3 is TGTGCCAGCAGCCCAAGACTAGCGGGCTATTCTTCAGAGCAGTTCTTC. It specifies CASSPRLAGYSSEQFF.

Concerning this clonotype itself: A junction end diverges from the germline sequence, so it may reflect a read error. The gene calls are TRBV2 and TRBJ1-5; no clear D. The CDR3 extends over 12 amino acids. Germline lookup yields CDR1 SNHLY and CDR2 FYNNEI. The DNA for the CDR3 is TGTGCCAGCAGTGAGGGCCCGGACCCGATTAATTTT. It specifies CASSEGPDPINF.

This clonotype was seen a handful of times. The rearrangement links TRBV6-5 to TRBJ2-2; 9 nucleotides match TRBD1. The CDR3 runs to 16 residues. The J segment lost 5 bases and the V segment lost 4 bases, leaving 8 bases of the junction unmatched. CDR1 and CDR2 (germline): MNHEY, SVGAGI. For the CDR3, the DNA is TGTGCCAGCAGTTTCTCATGGGACAGGGCTACCGGGGAGCTGTTTTTT. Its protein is CASSFSWDRATGELFF.

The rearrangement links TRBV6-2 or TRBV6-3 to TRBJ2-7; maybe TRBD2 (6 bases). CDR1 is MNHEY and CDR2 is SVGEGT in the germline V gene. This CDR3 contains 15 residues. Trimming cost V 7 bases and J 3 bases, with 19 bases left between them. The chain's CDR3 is CASTPSGLYRYEQYF. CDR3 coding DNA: TGTGCCAGCACCCCAAGCGGGCTCTACCGCTACGAGCAGTACTTC.

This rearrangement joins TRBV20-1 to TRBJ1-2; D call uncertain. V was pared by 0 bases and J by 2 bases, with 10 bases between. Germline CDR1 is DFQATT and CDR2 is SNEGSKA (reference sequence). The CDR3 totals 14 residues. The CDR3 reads CSAREGPLNYGYTF. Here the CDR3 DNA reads TGCAGTGCTAGAGAAGGGCCCTTGAACTATGGCTACACCTTC.

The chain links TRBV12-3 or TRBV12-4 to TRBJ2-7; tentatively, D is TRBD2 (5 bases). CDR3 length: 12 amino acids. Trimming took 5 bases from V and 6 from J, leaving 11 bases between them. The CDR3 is CASSLHRGEQYF. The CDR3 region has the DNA TGTGCCAGCAGTCTACATCGGGGCGAGCAGTACTTC.

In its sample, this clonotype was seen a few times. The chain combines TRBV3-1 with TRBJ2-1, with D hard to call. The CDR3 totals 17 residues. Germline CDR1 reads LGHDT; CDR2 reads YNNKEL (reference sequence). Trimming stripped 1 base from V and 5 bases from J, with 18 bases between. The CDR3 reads CASSQVSGPRSNNEQFF. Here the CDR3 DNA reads TGTGCCAGCAGCCAAGTTTCGGGCCCACGAAGCAACAATGAGCAGTTCTTC.

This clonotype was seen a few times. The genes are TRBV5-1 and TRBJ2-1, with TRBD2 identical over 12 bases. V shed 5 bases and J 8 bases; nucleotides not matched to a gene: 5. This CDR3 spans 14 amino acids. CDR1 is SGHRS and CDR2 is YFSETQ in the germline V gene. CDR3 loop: CASSASGGADEQFF. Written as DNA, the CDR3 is TGCGCCAGCAGTGCTAGCGGGGGGGCCGATGAGCAGTTCTTC.

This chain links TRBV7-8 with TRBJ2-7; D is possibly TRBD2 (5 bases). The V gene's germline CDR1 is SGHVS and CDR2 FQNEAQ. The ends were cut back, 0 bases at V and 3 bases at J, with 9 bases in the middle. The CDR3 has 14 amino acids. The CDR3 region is CASSLALEGYEQYF. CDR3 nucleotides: TGTGCCAGCAGCTTAGCACTAGAGGGCTACGAGCAGTACTTC.

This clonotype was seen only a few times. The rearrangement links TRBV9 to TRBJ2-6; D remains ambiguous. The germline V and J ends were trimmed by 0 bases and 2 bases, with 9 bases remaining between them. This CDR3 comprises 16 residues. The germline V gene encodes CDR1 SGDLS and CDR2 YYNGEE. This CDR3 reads CASSVDAPAGANVLTF. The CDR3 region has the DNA TGTGCCAGCAGCGTAGATGCGCCCGCTGGGGCCAACGTCCTGACTTTC.

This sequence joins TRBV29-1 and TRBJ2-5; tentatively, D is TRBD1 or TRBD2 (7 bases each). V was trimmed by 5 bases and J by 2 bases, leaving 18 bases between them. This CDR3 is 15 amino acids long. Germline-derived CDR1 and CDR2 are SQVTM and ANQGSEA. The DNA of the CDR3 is TGCAGCGTTAGGGGGGGAGGGGGCACTCAAGAGACCCAGTACTTC. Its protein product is CSVRGGGGTQETQYF. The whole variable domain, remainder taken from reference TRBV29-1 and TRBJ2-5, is SAVISQKPSRDICQRGTSLTIQCQVDSQVTMMFWYRQQPGQSLTLIATANQGSEATYESGFVIDKFPISRPNLTFSTLTVSNMSPEDSSIYLCSVRGGGGTQETQYFGPGTRLLVL.

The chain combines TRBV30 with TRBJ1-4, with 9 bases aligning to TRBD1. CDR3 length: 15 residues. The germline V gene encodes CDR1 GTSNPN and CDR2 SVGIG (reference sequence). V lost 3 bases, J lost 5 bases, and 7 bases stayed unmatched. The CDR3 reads CAWSPGTGINEKLFF. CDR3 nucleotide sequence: TGTGCCTGGAGCCCAGGGACAGGGATAAATGAAAAACTGTTTTTT. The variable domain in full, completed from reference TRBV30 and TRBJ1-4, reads SQTIHQWPATLVQPVGSPLSLECTVEGTSNPNLYWYRQAAGRGLQLLFYSVGIGQISSEVPQNLSASRPQDRQFILSSKKLLLSDSGFYLCAWSPGTGINEKLFFGSGTQLSVL.

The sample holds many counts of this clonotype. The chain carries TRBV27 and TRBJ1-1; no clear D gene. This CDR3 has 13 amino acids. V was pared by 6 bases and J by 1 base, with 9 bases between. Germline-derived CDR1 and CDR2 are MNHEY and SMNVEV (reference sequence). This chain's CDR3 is CASSRLGNTEAFF. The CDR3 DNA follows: TGTGCCAGCAGCCGCCTCGGGAACACTGAAGCTTTCTTT.

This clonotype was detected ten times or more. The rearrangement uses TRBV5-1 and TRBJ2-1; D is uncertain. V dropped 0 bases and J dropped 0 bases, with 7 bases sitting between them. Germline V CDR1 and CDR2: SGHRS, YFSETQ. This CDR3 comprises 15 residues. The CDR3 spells CASSLDGSSYNEQFF. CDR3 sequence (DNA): TGCGCCAGCAGCTTGGACGGTAGCTCCTACAATGAGCAGTTCTTC.

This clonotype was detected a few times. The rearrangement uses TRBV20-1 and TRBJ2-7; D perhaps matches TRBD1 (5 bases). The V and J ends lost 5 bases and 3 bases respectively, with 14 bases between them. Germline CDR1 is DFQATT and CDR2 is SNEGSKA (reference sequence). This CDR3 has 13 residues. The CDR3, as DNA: TGCAGTGCTTCTGGGGCGTATGACTACGAGCAGTACTTC. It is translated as CSASGAYDYEQYF.

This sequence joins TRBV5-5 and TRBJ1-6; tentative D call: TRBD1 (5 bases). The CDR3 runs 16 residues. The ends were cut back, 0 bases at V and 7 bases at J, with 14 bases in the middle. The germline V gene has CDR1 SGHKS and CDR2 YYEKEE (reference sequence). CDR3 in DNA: TGTGCCAGCAGCTTGGGTACCGGGACGGCAAATTCACCCCTCCACTTT. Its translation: CASSLGTGTANSPLHF.

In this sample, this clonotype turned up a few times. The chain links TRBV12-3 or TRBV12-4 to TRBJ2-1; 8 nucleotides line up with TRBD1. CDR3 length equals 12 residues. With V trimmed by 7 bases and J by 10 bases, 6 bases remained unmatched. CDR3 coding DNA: TGTGCCAGCACCCACGGGACAGGCGAGCAGTTCTTC. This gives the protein CASTHGTGEQFF.

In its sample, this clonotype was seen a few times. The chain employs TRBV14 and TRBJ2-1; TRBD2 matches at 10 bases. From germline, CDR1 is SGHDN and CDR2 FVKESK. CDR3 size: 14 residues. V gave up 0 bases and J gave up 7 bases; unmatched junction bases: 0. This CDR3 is CASSQELAGNEQFF. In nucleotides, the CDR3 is TGTGCCAGCAGCCAAGAACTAGCGGGGAATGAGCAGTTCTTC.

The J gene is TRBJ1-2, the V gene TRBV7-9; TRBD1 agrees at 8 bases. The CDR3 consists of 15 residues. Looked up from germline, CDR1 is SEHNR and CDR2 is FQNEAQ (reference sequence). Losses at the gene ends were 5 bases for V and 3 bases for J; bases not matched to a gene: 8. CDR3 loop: CASSLAGTGDYGYTF. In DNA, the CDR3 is TGTGCCAGCAGCCTCGCCGGGACAGGAGACTATGGCTACACCTTC.

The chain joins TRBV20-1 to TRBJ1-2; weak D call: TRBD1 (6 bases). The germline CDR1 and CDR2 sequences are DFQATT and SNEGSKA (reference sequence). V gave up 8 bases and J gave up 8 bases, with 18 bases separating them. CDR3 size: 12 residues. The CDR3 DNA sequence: TGCAGTACTCCCGGGGGGGCGGTCGGCTACACCTTC. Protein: CSTPGGAVGYTF.

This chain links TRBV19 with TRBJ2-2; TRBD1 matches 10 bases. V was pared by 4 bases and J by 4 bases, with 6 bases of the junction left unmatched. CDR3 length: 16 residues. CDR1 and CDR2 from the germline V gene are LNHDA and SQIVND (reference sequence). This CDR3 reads CASSTDRGRTTGELFF. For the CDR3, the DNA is TGTGCCAGTAGTACCGACAGGGGGCGGACCACCGGGGAGCTGTTTTTT.

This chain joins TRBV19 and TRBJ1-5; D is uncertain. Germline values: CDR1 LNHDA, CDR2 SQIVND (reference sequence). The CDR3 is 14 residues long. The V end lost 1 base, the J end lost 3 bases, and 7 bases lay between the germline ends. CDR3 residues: CASSIGLTNQPQHF. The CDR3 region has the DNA TGTGCCAGTAGTATAGGACTGACCAATCAGCCCCAGCATTTT.

CDR3 in amino acids: CAISDSPSTTETQYF. Here the CDR3 DNA reads TGTGCCATCAGTGATTCCCCCAGTACAACGGAGACCCAGTACTTC. This chain links TRBV10-3 with TRBJ2-5; D remains ambiguous. V lost 3 bases and J 5 bases, leaving 16 bases between the germline ends. Germline loops: CDR1 ENHRY, CDR2 SYGVKD. CDR3 length: 15 amino acids.

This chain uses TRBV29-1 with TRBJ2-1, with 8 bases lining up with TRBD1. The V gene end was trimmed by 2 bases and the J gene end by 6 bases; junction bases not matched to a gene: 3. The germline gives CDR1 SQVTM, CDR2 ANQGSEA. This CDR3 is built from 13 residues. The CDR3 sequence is CSVESRGPNEQFF. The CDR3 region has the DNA TGCAGCGTTGAATCCAGGGGGCCCAATGAGCAGTTCTTC.